These T cell receptor beta chains were read from a single sample in a study of T cell responses to AZD1222 COVID-19 vaccine. Generated by immunoSEQ multiplex PCR, the TCRdb table keeps only in-frame clones and is missing some. The sample shows 50,000 or so clones, 60% to 80% of them seen only once. The starting material was peripheral blood, obtained 28 days after the second AZD1222 dose. These receptors were obtained from an adult who received the AZD1222 COVID-19 vaccine. CDR3s include the opening cysteine and the closing phenylalanine or tryptophan. A D gene is named only where the DNA matches it firmly. Only part of the rows carry a size: once, few, many, or a class if the clone is expanded.

d_call,clone_size,v_call,j_call,cdr3_aa,cdr3_nt
NA,NA,TRBV5-4,TRBJ1-1,CASSWAMNTEAFF,TGTGCCAGCAGCTGGGCTATGAACACTGAAGCTTTCTTT
NA,many,TRBV5-8,TRBJ1-1,CASSYKTIMRPGAFF,TGTGCCAGCAGCTACAAGACAATCATGAGGCCGGGGGCTTTCTTT
NA,medium-sized,TRBV21-1,TRBJ1-2,CASSIWDRGLYGYTF,TGTGCCAGCAGCATTTGGGACAGGGGGCTCTATGGCTACACCTTC
TRBD2,NA,TRBV6-2/TRBV6-3,TRBJ2-3,CASSPPASGGSTDTQYF,TGTGCCAGCAGTCCCCCCGCTAGCGGGGGAAGCACAGATACGCAGTATTTT
TRBD2,NA,TRBV28,TRBJ2-3,CASSLGGTNTDTQYF,TGTGCCAGCAGTTTAGGAGGGACTAACACAGATACGCAGTATTTT
TRBD1,NA,TRBV10-3,TRBJ1-6,CAIRANPGQGAPQSDSPLHF,TGTGCCATCAGAGCAAACCCGGGACAGGGGGCACCCCAAAGCGATTCACCCCTCCACTTT
NA,NA,TRBV19,TRBJ1-2,CASSIAGSNYGYTF,TGTGCCAGTAGTATAGCTGGGTCCAACTATGGCTACACCTTC
NA,NA,TRBV19,TRBJ2-2,CASSPREGANIWELFF,TGTGCCAGTAGTCCCCGGGAGGGGGCGAATATTTGGGAGCTGTTTTTT
NA,NA,TRBV5-4,TRBJ1-6,CASSQQTGRTYNSPLHF,TGTGCCAGCAGCCAACAGACAGGACGAACCTATAATTCACCCCTCCACTTT
NA,NA,TRBV20-1,TRBJ2-1,CSAHRVNEQFF,TGCAGTGCTCACAGGGTTAATGAGCAGTTCTTC